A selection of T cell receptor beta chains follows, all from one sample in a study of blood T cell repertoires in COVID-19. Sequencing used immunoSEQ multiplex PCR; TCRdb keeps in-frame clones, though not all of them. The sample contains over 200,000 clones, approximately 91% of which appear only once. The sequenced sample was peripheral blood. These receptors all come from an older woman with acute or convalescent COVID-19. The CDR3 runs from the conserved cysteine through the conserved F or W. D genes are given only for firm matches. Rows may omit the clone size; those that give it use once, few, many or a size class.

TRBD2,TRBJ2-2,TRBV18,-,TGTGCCAGCTCACCATTTAGCGGGGGTTTTGGAACCGGGGAGCTGTTTTTT,CASSPFSGGFGTGELFF
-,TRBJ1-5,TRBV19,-,TGTGCCAGTAGTCCGCTCGGGATGAACAATCAGCCCCAGCATTTT,CASSPLGMNNQPQHF
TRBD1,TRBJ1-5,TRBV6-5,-,TGTGCCAGCACTCGAGACAGGGGTAGCAATCAGCCCCAGCATTTT,CASTRDRGSNQPQHF
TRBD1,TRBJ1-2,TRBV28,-,TGTGCCAGCAGTTCCTACGCCGGGACAGGGTTAGGCTACACCTTC,CASSSYAGTGLGYTF
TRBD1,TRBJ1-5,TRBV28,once,TGTGCCAGCAGTTTAAACCCGACAGGGGGAGATCAGCCCCAGCATTTT,CASSLNPTGGDQPQHF
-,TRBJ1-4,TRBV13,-,TGTGCCAGCAGCTCGAGGCCGGGTTTTAATGAAAAACTGTTTTTT,CASSSRPGFNEKLFF
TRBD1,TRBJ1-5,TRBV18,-,TGTGCCAGCTCACCGACCCGGACAGGACAGAATCAGCCCCTGCATTTT,CASSPTRTGQNQPLHF
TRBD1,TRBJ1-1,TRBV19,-,TGTGCCAGTAGTCCCCGGACAGGGGCGAACACTGAAGCTTTCTTT,CASSPRTGANTEAFF
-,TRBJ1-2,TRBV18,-,TGTGCCAGCCGACCCGACAGGATTCAGTATGGCTACACCTTC,CASRPDRIQYGYTF
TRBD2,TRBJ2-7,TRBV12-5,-,TGTGCTAGTGGTTTGGTCGCAGGGAGGGTCTTTGAGCAGTACTTC,CASGLVAGRVFEQYF
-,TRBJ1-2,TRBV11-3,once,TGTGCCAGCAGCTTAGCCGTAAACTGGGGCTACACCTTC,CASSLAVNWGYTF